This T cell receptor (beta chain) stems from a study of regulatory T cells in long-lasting Graves disease. The CDR3 consists of 14 residues. Germline values: CDR1 SEHNR, CDR2 FQNEAQ (reference sequence). The time point: newly diagnosed GD, antithyroid drugs for less than 3 months. TCR sequences were obtained from RNA taken from PBMCs. With regard to this clonotype: At one end the junction does not follow the germline gene, possibly because of a read error.

Arm-PCR of CDR3 regions with iRepertoire HTBI primers generated TCR beta libraries. TCRdb analysed the multiplex PCR reads with MiXCR anew, one entry per CDR3 protein. The sample has some 220,000 distinct CDR3 sequences; about 19% are singletons. These data were also reused for a study on T cells in Graves' hyperthyroidism and ophthalmopathy.

The sequencing here drew on peripheral blood mononuclear cells (PBMCs), taken at new diagnosis, from a patient treated with antithyroid drugs. J is TRBJ1-2 and V is TRBV7-9; maybe TRBD1 (5 bases). This TCR was sampled from a woman in her 30s with Graves disease. The CDR3 DNA follows: TGTGCCAGCAGCGTAGCGGGGGGGACGGACGGCTACACCTTC. Translation gives CASSVAGGTDGYTF.